Listed below are T cell receptor beta chains from one sample, sequenced in a study of blood T cell repertoires in COVID-19. The data were produced by immunoSEQ multiplex PCR, yet TCRdb's version contains in-frame clones alone and is incomplete. The sample contains approximately 210,000 clones, 75% to 90% of which appear only once. Sequences were obtained from peripheral blood. Receptors originate from a human donor in a cohort sampled during active COVID-19. CDR3s include the opening cysteine and the closing phenylalanine or tryptophan. Fields, in order: CDR3 DNA, CDR3 protein, CDR3 length, V gene, D gene, clone size, J gene. D genes are given only for firm matches. Size is omitted from some rows. Given values are once, few, many or a class for expanded clones.

TGTGCCAGCAGCCGGACAGGGAAGGGTAACACTGAAGCTTTCTTT | CASSRTGKGNTEAFF | 15 | TRBV7-2 | TRBD1 | - | TRBJ1-1
TGTGCCAGCAGTGGGCCCATTCGTCTGGGCACCTATAATTCACCCCTCCACTTT | CASSGPIRLGTYNSPLHF | 18 | TRBV6-1 | - | - | TRBJ1-6
TGTGCCAGCAGTGGACATGAGGACAGGGGGCGCCGCTACGAGCAGTACTTC | CASSGHEDRGRRYEQYF | 17 | TRBV2 | TRBD1 | once | TRBJ2-7
TGTGCCAGCAGTTACTCTCCAGCGGCTCATGAGCAGTTCTTC | CASSYSPAAHEQFF | 14 | TRBV6-5 | - | - | TRBJ2-1
TGTGCCAGCAGCGCGGGACAGGGGGGAAACACCATATATTTT | CASSAGQGGNTIYF | 14 | TRBV9 | TRBD1 | few | TRBJ1-3
TGTGCCAGCGGCCTCCGGACAGACAACTACGAGCAGTACTTC | CASGLRTDNYEQYF | 14 | TRBV28 | - | many | TRBJ2-7
TGTGCCAGTAGTATTGGATTCGGGATGAACACTGAAGCTTTCTTT | CASSIGFGMNTEAFF | 15 | TRBV19 | - | - | TRBJ1-1
TGCGCCAGCAGCCCTAGCGGGAGTCTTGAGTACGAGCAGTACTTC | CASSPSGSLEYEQYF | 15 | TRBV5-1 | TRBD2 | - | TRBJ2-7
TGTGCCAGCAGTGAGACTAGCGGATGGCACAATGAGCAGTTCTTC | CASSETSGWHNEQFF | 15 | TRBV6-1 | TRBD2 | - | TRBJ2-1
TGTGCCAGCAGCTTACCCGACGACAGGCCCTACACCTTC | CASSLPDDRPYTF | 13 | TRBV7-3 | - | - | TRBJ1-2
TGTGCCAGCACCCAAGGGGGCCGCTCCTACGAGCAGTACTTC | CASTQGGRSYEQYF | 14 | TRBV28 | TRBD1 | - | TRBJ2-7
TGTGCCAGCAGTTGGACAGGGACAGAGACCCAGTACTTC | CASSWTGTETQYF | 13 | TRBV12-3/TRBV12-4 | TRBD1 | - | TRBJ2-5
TGTGCCAGCAGTAACACCCGACTAGTAGGGCAGTTCTTC | CASSNTRLVGQFF | 13 | TRBV27 | - | - | TRBJ2-1
TGTGCCAGCAGCTTTTCCCTTAAGACAGGGTACAATGAGCAGTTCTTC | CASSFSLKTGYNEQFF | 16 | TRBV11-1 | TRBD1 | - | TRBJ2-1
TGTGCCAGCAGTTGGCCAGGGCGGGCCAACGTCCTGACTTTC | CASSWPGRANVLTF | 14 | TRBV6-5 | - | - | TRBJ2-6
TGTGCCAGCAGCGTACAGGGGGCCCTGTTAGACACTGAAGCTTTCTTT | CASSVQGALLDTEAFF | 16 | TRBV7-2 | TRBD1 | once | TRBJ1-1
TGTGCCAGCAGCTTGGCTAGCGGGAGTGGAGAGACCCAGTACTTC | CASSLASGSGETQYF | 15 | TRBV5-4 | TRBD2 | - | TRBJ2-5
TGTGCCAGCAGTGCACGGGAGGCGGGCTATGGCTACACCTTC | CASSAREAGYGYTF | 14 | TRBV27 | - | - | TRBJ1-2